These 5 T cell receptor beta chains were sequenced from one sample in a study of tumor-infiltrating lymphocytes in primary liver carcinoma. Joint extraction of RNA and DNA used roughly 19-32 mg of bulk tissue that was unsorted. A constant-region primer primed TCR beta cDNA synthesis from 400 to 600 ng of total RNA. Three-round nested multiplex PCR performed with slightly modified ARM-PCR produced the TCR beta libraries. Researchers ran the first two PCR rounds for approximately 10 cycles each with TRBV1-TRBV30 forward primers and a C-beta reverse primer. From the multiplex PCR reads, TCRdb called clonotypes with MiXCR, one entry per CDR3 protein. The data contain tens of thousands of distinct CDR3 sequences, around 69% of them singletons. The sample consisted of liver tumor tissue from sampling region 4. Subset reported: tumor region T4, right-lateral pole. The receptor source for this set is a man aged 35-49 years with primary liver carcinoma and hepatitis B virus infection.

As regards this clonotype: It may be a read error: a sequence one base away is much more abundant. The chain combines TRBV5-1 with TRBJ2-5; D is undetermined. CDR3 length: 13 residues. CDR1 SGHRS and CDR2 YFSETQ come from the germline V gene. Trimming stripped 3 bases from V and 4 bases from J, with 10 bases between. CDR3 DNA sequence: TGCGCCAGCAGCTGGGAAGGCCGAGAGACCCAGTACTTC. This gives the protein CASSWEGRETQYF.

Points on this clonotype: This CDR3 is missing its conserved last phenylalanine or tryptophan, likely due to a read error. The rearrangement uses TRBV5-1 and TRBJ2-7, with D uncertain. V was trimmed by 0 bases and J by 5 bases, leaving 15 bases between them. Per germline, CDR1 SGHRS and CDR2 YFSETQ. The CDR3 spans 15 residues. CDR3 DNA sequence: TGCGCCAGCAGCTTGGGATGTAGCAAAGGAGACGAGCAGTACATC. It translates to CASSLGCSKGDEQYI.

Turning to this clonotype: Its ends do not fully match the called genes, so a read error is possible. The V and J genes are TRBV10-3 and TRBJ2-3; either TRBD1 or TRBD2 may supply D (7 bases each). The CDR3 loop spans 16 amino acids. The germline CDR1 and CDR2 sequences are ENHRY and SYGVKD. In DNA, the CDR3 is TGTGCCATCGGTGAGTCTAATAAGGGAGGGACAGATACGCAATATTTT. Amino acid sequence: CAIGESNKGGTDTQYF.

V gene TRBV4-3 combines with J gene TRBJ2-3; D gene uncertain. Trimming cost V 0 bases and J 14 bases, with 21 bases left between them. The CDR3 spans 15 residues. The germline CDR1 and CDR2 sequences are LGHNA and YSLEER. CDR3: CASSQEGSRADTRYF. In DNA form, the CDR3 reads TGCGCCAGCAGCCAAGAAGGTAGCAGAGCAGATACACGGTATTTT.

This clonotype was recorded only once. Sequence at one end of the junction differs from germline and may be a read error. The gene calls are TRBV14 and TRBJ2-7; D is uncertain. The CDR3 contains 16 residues. Germline V gene data show CDR1 as SGHDN and CDR2 as FVKESK. This CDR3 reads CASSQGSQSSFYEQYF. The DNA of the CDR3 is TGTGCCAGCAGCCAAGGTTCGCAGTCATCCTTCTACGAGCAGTATTTC. The variable domain in full, with the rest retrieved from reference TRBV14 and TRBJ2-7, is EAGVTQFPSHSVIEKGQTVTLRCDPISGHDNLYWYRRVMGKEIKFLLHFVKESKQDESGMPNNRFLAERTGGTYSTLKVQPAELEDSGVYFCASSQGSQSSFYEQYFGPGTRLTVT.